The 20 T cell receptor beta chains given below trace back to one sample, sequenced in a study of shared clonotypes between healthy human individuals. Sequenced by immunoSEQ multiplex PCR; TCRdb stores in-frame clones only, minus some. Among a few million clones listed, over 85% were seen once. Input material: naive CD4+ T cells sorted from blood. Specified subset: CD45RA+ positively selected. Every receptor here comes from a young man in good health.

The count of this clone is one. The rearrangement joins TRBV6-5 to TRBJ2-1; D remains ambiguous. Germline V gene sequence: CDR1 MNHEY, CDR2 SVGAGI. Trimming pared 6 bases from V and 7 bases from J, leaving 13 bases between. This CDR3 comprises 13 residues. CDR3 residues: CASSPRFGNEQFF. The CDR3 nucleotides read TGTGCCAGCAGCCCAAGATTCGGTAATGAGCAGTTCTTC.

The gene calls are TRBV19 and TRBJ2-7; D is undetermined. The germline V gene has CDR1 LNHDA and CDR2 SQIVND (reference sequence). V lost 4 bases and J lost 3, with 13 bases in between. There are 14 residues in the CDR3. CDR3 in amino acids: CASSTSGRLYEQYF. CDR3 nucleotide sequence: TGTGCCAGTAGTACGTCCGGCCGGCTCTACGAGCAGTACTTC.

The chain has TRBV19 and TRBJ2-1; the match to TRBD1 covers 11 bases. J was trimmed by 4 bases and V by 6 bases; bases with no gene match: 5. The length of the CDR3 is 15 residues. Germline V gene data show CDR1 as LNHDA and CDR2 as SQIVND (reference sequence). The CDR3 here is CASSSDRGRYNEQFF. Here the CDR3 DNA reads TGTGCCAGTAGCTCGGACAGGGGGCGTTACAATGAGCAGTTCTTC.

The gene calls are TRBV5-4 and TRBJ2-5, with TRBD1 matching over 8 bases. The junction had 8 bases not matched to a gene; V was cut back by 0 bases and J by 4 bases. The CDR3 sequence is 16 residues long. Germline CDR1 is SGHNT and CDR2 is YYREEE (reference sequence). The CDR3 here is CASSLEPGGGLETQYF. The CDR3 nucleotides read TGTGCCAGCAGCTTGGAACCAGGGGGCGGACTAGAGACCCAGTACTTC.

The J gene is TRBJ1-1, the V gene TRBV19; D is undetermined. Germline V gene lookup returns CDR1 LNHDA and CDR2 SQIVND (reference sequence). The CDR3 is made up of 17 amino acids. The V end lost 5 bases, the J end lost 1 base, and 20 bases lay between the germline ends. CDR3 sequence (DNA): TGTGCCAGTAGTGAGCCCCCCGCTCTCGGCCGGAACACTGAAGCTTTCTTT. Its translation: CASSEPPALGRNTEAFF.

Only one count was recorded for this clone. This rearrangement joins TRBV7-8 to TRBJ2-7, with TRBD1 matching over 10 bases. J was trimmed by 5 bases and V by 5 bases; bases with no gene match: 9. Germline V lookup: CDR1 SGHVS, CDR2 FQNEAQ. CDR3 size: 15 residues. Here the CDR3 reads CASSRGTGVIDEQYF. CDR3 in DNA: TGTGCCAGCAGCAGAGGGACAGGGGTCATCGACGAGCAGTACTTC.

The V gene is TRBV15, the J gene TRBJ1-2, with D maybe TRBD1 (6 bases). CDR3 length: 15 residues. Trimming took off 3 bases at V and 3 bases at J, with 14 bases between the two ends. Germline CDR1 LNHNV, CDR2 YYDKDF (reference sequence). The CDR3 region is CATSSGDTSYYGYTF. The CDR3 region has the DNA TGTGCCACCAGCAGCGGGGACACTTCCTACTATGGCTACACCTTC.

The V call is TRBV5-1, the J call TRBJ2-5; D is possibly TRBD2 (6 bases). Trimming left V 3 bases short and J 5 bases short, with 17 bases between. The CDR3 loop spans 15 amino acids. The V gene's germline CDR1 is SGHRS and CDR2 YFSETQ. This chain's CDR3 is CASSSDYRNGETQYF. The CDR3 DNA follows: TGCGCCAGCAGCTCGGACTACCGTAACGGGGAGACCCAGTACTTC.

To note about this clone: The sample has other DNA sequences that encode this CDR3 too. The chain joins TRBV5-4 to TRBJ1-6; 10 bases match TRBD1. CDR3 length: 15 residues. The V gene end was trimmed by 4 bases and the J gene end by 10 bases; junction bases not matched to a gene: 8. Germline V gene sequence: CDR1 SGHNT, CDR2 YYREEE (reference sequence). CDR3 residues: CASSPGTGVWSPLHF. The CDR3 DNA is TGTGCCAGCAGCCCGGGGACAGGGGTCTGGTCACCCCTCCACTTT.

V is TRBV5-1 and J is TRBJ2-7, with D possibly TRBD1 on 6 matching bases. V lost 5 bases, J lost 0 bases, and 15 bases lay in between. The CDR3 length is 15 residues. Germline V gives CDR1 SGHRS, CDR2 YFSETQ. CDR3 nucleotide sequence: TGCGCCAGCAGTTACCGCCGGGACAACTCCTACGAGCAGTACTTC. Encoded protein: CASSYRRDNSYEQYF. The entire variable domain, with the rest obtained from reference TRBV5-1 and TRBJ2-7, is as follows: KAGVTQTPRYLIKTRGQQVTLSCSPISGHRSVSWYQQTPGQGLQFLFEYFSETQRNKGNFPGRFSGRQFSNSRSEMNVSTLELGDSALYLCASSYRRDNSYEQYFGPGTRLTVT.

In nucleotides, the CDR3 is TGTGCCAGCAGCTTAACAGGGGCCTCCTCCTACGAGCAGTACTTC. This codes for CASSLTGASSYEQYF. The V and J genes are TRBV5-5 and TRBJ2-7; 7 bases map to TRBD1. CDR1 is SGHKS, CDR2 YYEKEE, per germline (reference sequence). The V and J ends lost 2 bases and 0 bases, in that order; junction bases with no gene match: 5. The CDR3 runs 15 residues. Full variable domain (missing parts from reference TRBV5-5 and TRBJ2-7): DAGVTQSPTHLIKTRGQQVTLRCSPISGHKSVSWYQQVLGQGPQFIFQYYEKEERGRGNFPDRFSARQFPNYSSELNVNALLLGDSALYLCASSLTGASSYEQYFGPGTRLTVT.

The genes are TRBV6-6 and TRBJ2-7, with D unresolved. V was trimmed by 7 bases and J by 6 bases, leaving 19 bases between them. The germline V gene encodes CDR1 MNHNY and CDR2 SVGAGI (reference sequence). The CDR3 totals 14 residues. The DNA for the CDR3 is TGTGCCAGCAACATTGGCCCTGGGAAAGCCGAGCAGTACTTC. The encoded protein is CASNIGPGKAEQYF.

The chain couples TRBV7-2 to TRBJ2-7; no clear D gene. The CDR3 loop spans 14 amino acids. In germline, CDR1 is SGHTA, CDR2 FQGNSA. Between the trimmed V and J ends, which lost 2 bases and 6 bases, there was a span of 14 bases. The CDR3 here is CASSLSGPYVEQYF. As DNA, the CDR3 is TGTGCCAGCAGCTTATCTGGACCCTACGTCGAGCAGTACTTC.

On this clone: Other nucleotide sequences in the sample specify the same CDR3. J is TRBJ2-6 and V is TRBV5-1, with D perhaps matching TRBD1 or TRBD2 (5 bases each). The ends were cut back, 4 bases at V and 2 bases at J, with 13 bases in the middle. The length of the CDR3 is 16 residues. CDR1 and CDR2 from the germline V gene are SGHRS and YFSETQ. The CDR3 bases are TGCGCCAGCAGCCTGGGAGCAGGGACTGGGGCCAACGTCCTGACTTTC. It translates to CASSLGAGTGANVLTF.

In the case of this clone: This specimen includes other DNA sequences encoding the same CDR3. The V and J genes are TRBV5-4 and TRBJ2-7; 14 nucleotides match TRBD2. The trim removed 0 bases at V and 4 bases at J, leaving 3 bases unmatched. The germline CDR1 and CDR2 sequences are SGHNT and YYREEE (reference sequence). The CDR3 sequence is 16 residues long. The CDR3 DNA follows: TGTGCCAGCAGCTTGGGGGGACTAGCGGGAGTTTACGAGCAGTACTTC. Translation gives CASSLGGLAGVYEQYF.

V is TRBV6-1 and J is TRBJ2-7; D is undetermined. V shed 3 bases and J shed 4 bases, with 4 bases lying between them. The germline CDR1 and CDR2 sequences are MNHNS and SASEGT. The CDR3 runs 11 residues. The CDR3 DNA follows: TGTGCCAGCAGTGACGTGTACGAGCAGTACTTC. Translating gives CASSDVYEQYF.

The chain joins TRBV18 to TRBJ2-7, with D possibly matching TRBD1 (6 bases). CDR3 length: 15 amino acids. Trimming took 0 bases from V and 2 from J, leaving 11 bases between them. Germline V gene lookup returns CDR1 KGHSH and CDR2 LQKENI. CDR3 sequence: CASSPPTTGPYEQYF. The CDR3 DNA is TGTGCCAGCTCACCACCGACGACAGGCCCCTACGAGCAGTACTTC.

CDR3 protein: CAASPAGYYNEQFF. The CDR3, as DNA: TGTGCCGCTTCTCCTGCGGGGTACTACAATGAGCAGTTCTTC. V usage is TRBV25-1 and J usage is TRBJ2-1; the D gene is possibly TRBD2 (6 bases). The length of the CDR3 is 14 residues. The germline CDR1 and CDR2 sequences are MGHDK and SYGVNS. V shed 11 bases and J shed 3 bases, with 17 bases lying between them. The full variable domain, with the rest looked up from reference TRBV25-1 and TRBJ2-1, is EADIYQTPRYLVIGTGKKITLECSQTMGHDKMYWYQQDPGMELHLIHYSYGVNSTEKGDLSSESTVSRIRTEHFPLTLESARPSHTSQYLCAASPAGYYNEQFFGPGTRLTVL.

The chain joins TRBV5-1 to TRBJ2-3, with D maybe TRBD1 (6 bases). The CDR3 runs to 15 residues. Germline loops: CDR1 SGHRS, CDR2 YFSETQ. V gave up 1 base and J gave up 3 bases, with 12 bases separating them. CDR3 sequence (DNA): TGCGCCAGCAGCTTGAGGTGGGGGCCTACAGATACGCAGTATTTT. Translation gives CASSLRWGPTDTQYF. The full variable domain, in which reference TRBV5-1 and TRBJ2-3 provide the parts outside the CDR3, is KAGVTQTPRYLIKTRGQQVTLSCSPISGHRSVSWYQQTPGQGLQFLFEYFSETQRNKGNFPGRFSGRQFSNSRSEMNVSTLELGDSALYLCASSLRWGPTDTQYFGPGTRLTVL.

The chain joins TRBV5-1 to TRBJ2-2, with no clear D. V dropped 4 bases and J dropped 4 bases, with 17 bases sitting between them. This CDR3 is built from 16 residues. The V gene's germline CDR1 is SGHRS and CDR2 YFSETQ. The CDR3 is CASSPEPLSSTGELFF. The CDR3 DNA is TGCGCCAGCAGCCCCGAACCGTTATCGAGCACCGGGGAGCTGTTTTTT.